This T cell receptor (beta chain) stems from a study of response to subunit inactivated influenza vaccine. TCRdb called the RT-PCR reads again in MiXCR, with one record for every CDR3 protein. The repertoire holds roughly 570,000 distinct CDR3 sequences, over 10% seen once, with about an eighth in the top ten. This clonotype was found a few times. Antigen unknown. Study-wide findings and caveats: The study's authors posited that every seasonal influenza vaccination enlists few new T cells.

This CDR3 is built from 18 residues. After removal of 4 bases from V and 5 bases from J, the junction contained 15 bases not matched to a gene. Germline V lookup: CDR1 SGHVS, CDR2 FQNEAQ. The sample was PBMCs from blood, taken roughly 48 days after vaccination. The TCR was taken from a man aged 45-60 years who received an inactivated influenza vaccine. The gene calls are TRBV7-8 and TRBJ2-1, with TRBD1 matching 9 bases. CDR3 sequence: CASSSAVTGQGSNNEQFF. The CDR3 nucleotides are TGTGCCAGCAGCTCAGCAGTGACGGGACAGGGATCGAACAATGAGCAGTTCTTC.